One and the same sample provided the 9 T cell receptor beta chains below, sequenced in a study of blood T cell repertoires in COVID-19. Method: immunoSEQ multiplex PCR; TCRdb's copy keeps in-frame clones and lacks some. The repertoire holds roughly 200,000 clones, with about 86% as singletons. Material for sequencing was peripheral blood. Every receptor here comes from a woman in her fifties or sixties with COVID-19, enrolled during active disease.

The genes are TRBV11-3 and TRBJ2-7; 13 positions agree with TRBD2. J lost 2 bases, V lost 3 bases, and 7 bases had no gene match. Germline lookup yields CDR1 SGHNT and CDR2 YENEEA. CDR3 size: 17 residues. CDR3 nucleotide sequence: TGTGCCAGCAGCTTGCAACTAGCGGGGGGGTACCCCTACGAGCAGTACTTC. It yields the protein CASSLQLAGGYPYEQYF.

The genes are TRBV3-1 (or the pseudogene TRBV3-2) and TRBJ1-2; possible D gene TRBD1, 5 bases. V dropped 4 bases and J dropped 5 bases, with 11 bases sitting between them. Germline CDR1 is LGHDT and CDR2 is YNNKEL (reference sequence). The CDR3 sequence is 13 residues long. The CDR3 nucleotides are TGTGCCAGCAGCCCGCCAGGGAGGTATGGCTACACCTTC. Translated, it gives CASSPPGRYGYTF.

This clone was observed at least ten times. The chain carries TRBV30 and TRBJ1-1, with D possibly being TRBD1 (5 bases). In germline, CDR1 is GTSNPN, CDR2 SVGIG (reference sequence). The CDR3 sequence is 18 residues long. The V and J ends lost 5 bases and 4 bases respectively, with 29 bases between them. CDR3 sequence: CAWAAPPGLFRLGTEAFF. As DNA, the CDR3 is TGTGCCTGGGCGGCCCCCCCAGGGCTATTCCGACTAGGCACTGAAGCTTTCTTT.

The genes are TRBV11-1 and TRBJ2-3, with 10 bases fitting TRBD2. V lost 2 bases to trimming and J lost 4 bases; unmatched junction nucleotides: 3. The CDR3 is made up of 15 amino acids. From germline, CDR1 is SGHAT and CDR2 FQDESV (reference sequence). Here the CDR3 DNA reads TGTGCCAGCAGCTTAAAGCTAGCGGGGGCAGATACGCAGTATTTT. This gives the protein CASSLKLAGADTQYF.

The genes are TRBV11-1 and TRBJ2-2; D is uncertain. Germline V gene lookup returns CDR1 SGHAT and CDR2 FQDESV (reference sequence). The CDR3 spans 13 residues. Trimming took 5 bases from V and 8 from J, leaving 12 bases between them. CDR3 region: CASSPRVWGELFF. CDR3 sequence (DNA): TGTGCCAGCAGCCCGCGAGTGTGGGGGGAGCTGTTTTTT.

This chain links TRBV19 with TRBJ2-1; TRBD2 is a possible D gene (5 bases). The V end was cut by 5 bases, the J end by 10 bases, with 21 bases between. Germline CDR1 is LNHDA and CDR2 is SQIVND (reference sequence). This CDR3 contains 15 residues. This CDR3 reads CASSPSLIRTREQFF. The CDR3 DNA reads TGTGCCAGTAGTCCCAGTCTAATCCGGACTCGGGAGCAGTTCTTC.

CDR3: CSARGGGANVLTF. CDR3 bases: TGCAGCGCTAGGGGTGGCGGGGCCAACGTCCTGACTTTC. The gene calls are TRBV29-1 and TRBJ2-6; D might be TRBD1 (5 bases). Trimming took off 7 bases at V and 4 bases at J, with 11 bases between the two ends. This CDR3 is built from 13 residues. Germline lookup yields CDR1 SQVTM and CDR2 ANQGSEA.

The CDR3 reads CASSPGLGQPQHF. DNA for the CDR3: TGTGCCAGCAGTCCAGGCTTAGGTCAGCCCCAGCATTTT. The genes are TRBV27 and TRBJ1-5; no clear D gene. The CDR3 loop spans 13 amino acids. Germline values: CDR1 MNHEY, CDR2 SMNVEV (reference sequence). The ends were cut back, 5 bases at V and 6 bases at J, with 11 bases in the middle.

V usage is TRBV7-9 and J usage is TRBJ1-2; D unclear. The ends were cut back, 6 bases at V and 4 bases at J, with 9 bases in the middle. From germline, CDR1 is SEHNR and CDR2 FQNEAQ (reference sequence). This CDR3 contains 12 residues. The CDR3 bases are TGTGCCAGCAGTCCGGGTATCTATGGCTACACCTTC. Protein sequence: CASSPGIYGYTF. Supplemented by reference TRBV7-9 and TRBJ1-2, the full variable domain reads DTGVSQNPRHKITKRGQNVTFRCDPISEHNRLYWYRQTLGQGPEFLTYFQNEAQLEKSRLLSDRFSAERPKGSFSTLEIQRTEQGDSAMYLCASSPGIYGYTFGSGTRLTVV.